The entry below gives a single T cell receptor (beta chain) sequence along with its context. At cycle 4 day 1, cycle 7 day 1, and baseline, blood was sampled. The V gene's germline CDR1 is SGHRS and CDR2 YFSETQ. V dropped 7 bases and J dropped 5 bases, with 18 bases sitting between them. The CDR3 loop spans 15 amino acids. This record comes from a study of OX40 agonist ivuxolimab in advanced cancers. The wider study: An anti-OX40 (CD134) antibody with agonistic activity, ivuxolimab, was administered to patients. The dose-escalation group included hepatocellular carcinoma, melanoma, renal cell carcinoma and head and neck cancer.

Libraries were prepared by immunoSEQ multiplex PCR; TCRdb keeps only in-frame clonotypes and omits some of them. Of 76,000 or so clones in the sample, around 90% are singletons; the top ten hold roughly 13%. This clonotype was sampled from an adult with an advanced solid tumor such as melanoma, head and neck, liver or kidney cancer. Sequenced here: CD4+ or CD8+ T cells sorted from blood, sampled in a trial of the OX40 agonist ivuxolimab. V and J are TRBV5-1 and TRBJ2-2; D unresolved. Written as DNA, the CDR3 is TGCGCCAGCTCCGACCCCGATACAAGAACCGGGGAGCTGTTTTTT. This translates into CASSDPDTRTGELFF. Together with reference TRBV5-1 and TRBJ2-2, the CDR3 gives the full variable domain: KAGVTQTPRYLIKTRGQQVTLSCSPISGHRSVSWYQQTPGQGLQFLFEYFSETQRNKGNFPGRFSGRQFSNSRSEMNVSTLELGDSALYLCASSDPDTRTGELFFGEGSRLTVL.